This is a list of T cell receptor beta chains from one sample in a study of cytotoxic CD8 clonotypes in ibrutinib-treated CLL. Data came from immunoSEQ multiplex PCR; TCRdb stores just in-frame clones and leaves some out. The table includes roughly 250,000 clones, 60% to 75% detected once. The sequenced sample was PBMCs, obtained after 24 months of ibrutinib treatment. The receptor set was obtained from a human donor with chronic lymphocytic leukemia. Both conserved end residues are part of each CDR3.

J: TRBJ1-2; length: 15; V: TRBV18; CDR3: CASSPTKGLFYGYTF
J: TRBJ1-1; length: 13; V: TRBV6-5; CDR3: CASSYTANTEAFF
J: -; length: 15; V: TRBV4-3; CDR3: CASSQDRREWAEQYF
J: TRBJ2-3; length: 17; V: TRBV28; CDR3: CASSLGLQGRVADTQYF
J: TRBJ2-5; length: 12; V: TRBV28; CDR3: CASTDEGETQYF
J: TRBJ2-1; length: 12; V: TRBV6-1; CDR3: CASRLPLRPFFF
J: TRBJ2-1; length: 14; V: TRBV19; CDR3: CASSKGGTFNEQFF
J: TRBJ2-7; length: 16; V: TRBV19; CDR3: CASSKGGQGFPYEQYF
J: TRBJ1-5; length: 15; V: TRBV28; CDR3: CASSPDRGPDQPQHF
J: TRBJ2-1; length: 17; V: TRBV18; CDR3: CASPSPTIAGGPGEQFF
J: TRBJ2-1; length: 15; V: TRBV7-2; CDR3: CASSLGPRDDNEQFF
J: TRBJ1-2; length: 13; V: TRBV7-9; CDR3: CASSPTGNYGYTF
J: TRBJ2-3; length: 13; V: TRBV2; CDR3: CASKYFLSDTQYF
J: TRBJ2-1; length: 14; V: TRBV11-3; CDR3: CASSLAASGNEQFF
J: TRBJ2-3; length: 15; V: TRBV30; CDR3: CAWSSSGRGTDTQYF
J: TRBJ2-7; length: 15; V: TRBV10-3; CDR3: CATSPRGTADYEQYF
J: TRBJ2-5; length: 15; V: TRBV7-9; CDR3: CASSAPSRGQETQYF
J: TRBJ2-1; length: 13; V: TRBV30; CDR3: CAWSLSSYNEQFF
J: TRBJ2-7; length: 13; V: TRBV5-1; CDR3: CASSFGIPYEQYF
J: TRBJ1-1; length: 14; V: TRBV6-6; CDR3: CASRGDSRVSEAFF
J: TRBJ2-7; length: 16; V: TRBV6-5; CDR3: CASSYSSSARGNEQYF
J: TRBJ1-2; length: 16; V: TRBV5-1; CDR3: CASSPGLSRANYGYTF
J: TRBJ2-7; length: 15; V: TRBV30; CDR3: CAWAPFSGQTYEQYF